This T cell receptor (beta chain) was identified during a study of CD4 T cells in relation to SARS-CoV-2 and coronaviruses. For this clone: Its specificity is unknown.

The assay was immunoSEQ multiplex PCR, and TCRdb's table has in-frame clones only and misses some. This table holds about 43,000 clones, roughly 87% found once. Germline CDR1 is LGHDT and CDR2 is YNNKEL (reference sequence). This CDR3 comprises 19 residues. V was trimmed by 2 bases and J by 0 bases, leaving 20 bases between them. This TCR was sampled from an adult with COVID-19. V and J are TRBV3-1 (or the pseudogene TRBV3-2) and TRBJ2-1; D ambiguous. Sequenced: naive CD4+ T cells from PBMCs, cultured in vitro. Subset in this sample: naive CD4+ T cells isolated by negative enrichment. The CDR3 DNA is TGTGCCAGCAGCCAACTATCTGGCTTTTTCTATAGCTCCTACAATGAGCAGTTCTTC. Translated, it gives CASSQLSGFFYSSYNEQFF.